What follows is one TCR beta chain and its context. This sample is part of a study of cytomegalovirus exposure and HLA in healthy donors. At the level of the study: Out of about 360 genotyped donors, roughly 80% belonged to the Caucasian-associated ancestry cluster.

With 60 Vbeta and 13 Jbeta primers, the PCR was carried out. Clones were sequenced by immunoSEQ multiplex PCR, and TCRdb holds only the in-frame ones, with some missing. This table has over 150,000 clones, approximately 85% appearing once. The sequence was collected from a girl aged 5 to 17 in good health and CMV-seropositive. Input material: PBMCs.

CDR3 region: CAWGTGVMEAFF. CDR3 bases: TGTGCCTGGGGGACAGGGGTGATGGAAGCTTTCTTT. This chain connects TRBV30 to TRBJ1-1; 10 positions match TRBD1. CDR1 is GTSNPN, CDR2 SVGIG, per germline (reference sequence). The CDR3 contains 12 residues. V shed 5 bases and J 8 bases; nucleotides not matched to a gene: 5.